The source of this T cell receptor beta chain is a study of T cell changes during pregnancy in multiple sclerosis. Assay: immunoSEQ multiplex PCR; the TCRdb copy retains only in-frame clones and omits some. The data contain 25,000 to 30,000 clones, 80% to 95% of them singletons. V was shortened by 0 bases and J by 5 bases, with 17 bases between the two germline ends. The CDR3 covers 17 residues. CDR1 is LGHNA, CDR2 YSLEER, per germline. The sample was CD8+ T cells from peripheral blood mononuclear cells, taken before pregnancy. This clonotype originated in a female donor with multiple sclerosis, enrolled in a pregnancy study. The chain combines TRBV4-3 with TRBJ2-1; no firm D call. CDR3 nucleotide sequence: TGCGCCAGCAGCCAAGAGTTGGCTACGCTACGGGACAATGAGCAGTTCTTC. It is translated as CASSQELATLRDNEQFF.